The entry below describes one T cell receptor beta chain. The antigen remains unidentified. TCRdb reanalysed the reads using MiXCR and keeps one entry per CDR3 protein. The data show tens of thousands of distinct CDR3 sequences, roughly half seen once. This CDR3 region has 13 residues. Germline V CDR1 and CDR2: SGHAT, FQNNGV. V lost 1 base to trimming and J lost 8 bases; unmatched junction nucleotides: 2. The record originates from a study of T cell repertoires in cytomegalovirus infection. Across the study: Public TCR beta signatures provided an indication of both CMV infection and a matching HLA type.

Study-level points and caveats: Across the ex vivo response, the dominant clonotypes were HLA-C-restricted CMV-specific TCR beta clonotypes.

This rearrangement joins TRBV11-2 to TRBJ2-1; 7 nucleotides line up with TRBD2. The source material was CD8+ T cells from cultured PBMCs, sampled from culture after CMV antigen stimulation. This TCR derives from a human donor in good health (CMV status not recorded). Some clones in this sample may be carry-over from other donors' samples. The CDR3 here is CASSLGGGDEQFF. CDR3 coding DNA: TGTGCCAGCAGCTTAGGGGGGGGAGATGAGCAGTTCTTC. The whole variable domain, filled in from reference TRBV11-2 and TRBJ2-1, reads EAGVAQSPRYKIIEKRQSVAFWCNPISGHATLYWYQQILGQGPKLLIQFQNNGVVDDSQLPKDRFSAERLKGVDSTLKIQPAKLEDSAVYLCASSLGGGDEQFFGPGTRLTVL.